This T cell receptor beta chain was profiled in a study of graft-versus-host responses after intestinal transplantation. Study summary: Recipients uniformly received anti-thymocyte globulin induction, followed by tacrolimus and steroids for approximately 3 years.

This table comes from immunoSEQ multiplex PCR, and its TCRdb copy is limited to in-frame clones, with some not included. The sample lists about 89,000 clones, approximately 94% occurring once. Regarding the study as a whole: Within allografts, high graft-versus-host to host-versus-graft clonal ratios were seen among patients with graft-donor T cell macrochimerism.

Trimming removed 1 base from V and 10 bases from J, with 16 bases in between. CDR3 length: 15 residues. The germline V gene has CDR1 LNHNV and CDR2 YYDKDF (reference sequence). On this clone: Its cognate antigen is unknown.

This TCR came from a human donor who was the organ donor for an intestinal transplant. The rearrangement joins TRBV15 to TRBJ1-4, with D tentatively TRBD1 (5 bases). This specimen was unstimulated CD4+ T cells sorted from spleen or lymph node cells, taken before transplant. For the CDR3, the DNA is TGTGCCACCAGCAGAGGCGGGGGGAGGAGCGGAAAACTGTTTTTT. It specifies CATSRGGGRSGKLFF.